One and the same sample provided the 28 T cell receptor beta chains below, sequenced in a study of cytomegalovirus exposure and HLA in healthy donors. Primers included in the PCR were 60 Vbeta and 13 Jbeta primers. Assay used: immunoSEQ multiplex PCR; TCRdb lists only in-frame clones, some missing. The sample records under 200,000 clones, approximately 71% being singletons. What was sequenced was PBMCs. These receptors came from a man between 50 and 59 years old in good health and CMV-seronegative.

V gene TRBV19 combines with J gene TRBJ1-5; unclear D gene. V was trimmed by 9 bases and J by 0 bases, leaving 9 bases between them. There are 13 residues in the CDR3. Germline-derived CDR1 and CDR2 are LNHDA and SQIVND (reference sequence). The CDR3 sequence is CASNRGSNQPQHF. The CDR3 DNA is TGTGCCAGCAATCGGGGTAGCAATCAGCCCCAGCATTTT.

This rearrangement joins TRBV6-5 to TRBJ2-7, with TRBD1 identical over 8 bases. CDR3 size: 15 residues. V shed 4 bases, J shed 2 bases, and the junction held 7 bases outside the gene matches. Germline values: CDR1 MNHEY, CDR2 SVGAGI. The CDR3 DNA reads TGTGCCAGCAGTTCAGGGGGCCTCATAGCCTACGAGCAGTACTTC. Residues: CASSSGGLIAYEQYF.

This chain joins TRBV6-5 and TRBJ1-3; D not resolved. Germline V lookup: CDR1 MNHEY, CDR2 SVGAGI. V lost 0 bases and J 0 bases, leaving 6 bases between the germline ends. The CDR3 sequence is 15 residues long. CDR3 in amino acids: CASSYSGFSGNTIYF. The CDR3 DNA reads TGTGCCAGCAGTTACTCCGGGTTCTCTGGAAACACCATATATTTT.

V is TRBV6-6 and J is TRBJ1-1; D not certain. V was cut by 8 bases and J by 3 bases, with 13 bases left in between. In germline, CDR1 is MNHNY, CDR2 SVGAGI (reference sequence). This CDR3 is built from 13 residues. CDR3 in amino acids: CASVVPPDTEAFF. Here the CDR3 DNA reads TGTGCCAGCGTGGTCCCGCCGGACACTGAAGCTTTCTTT.

The rearrangement uses TRBV11-2 and TRBJ2-4; 7 bases agree with TRBD1. The CDR3 is made up of 15 amino acids. Germline CDR1 is SGHAT and CDR2 is FQNNGV. With V trimmed by 5 bases and J by 0 bases, 4 bases remained unmatched. This chain's CDR3 is CASSPQGLAKNIQYF. Here the CDR3 DNA reads TGTGCCAGCAGCCCACAGGGGCTAGCCAAAAACATTCAGTACTTC.

The rearrangement joins TRBV19 to TRBJ2-5; 7 bases match TRBD1. Unmatched junction bases numbered 9, after V lost 10 bases and J lost 4 bases. Germline CDR1 and CDR2: LNHDA and SQIVND (reference sequence). CDR3 length equals 13 residues. Here the CDR3 DNA reads TGTGCCAACCCCCCACAGGGGAGAGAGACCCAGTACTTC. Its translation is CANPPQGRETQYF. Full variable domain (outside the CDR3, taken from reference TRBV19 and TRBJ2-5): DGGITQSPKYLFRKEGQNVTLSCEQNLNHDAMYWYRQDPGQGLRLIYYSQIVNDFQKGDIAEGYSVSREKKESFPLTVTSAQKNPTAFYLCANPPQGRETQYFGPGTRLLVL.

The J gene is TRBJ1-4, the V gene TRBV28; the match to TRBD1 covers 7 bases. Looked up from germline, CDR1 is MDHEN and CDR2 is SYDVKM. With V trimmed by 4 bases and J by 8 bases, 4 bases remained unmatched. The CDR3 runs to 13 residues. For the CDR3, the DNA is TGTGCCAGCAGTTCAGGGGGAGAGGAAAAACTGTTTTTT. It is translated as CASSSGGEEKLFF.

This clone was seen only once. The chain joins TRBV7-9 to TRBJ1-3; D uncertain. Trimming cost V 5 bases and J 0 bases, with 8 bases left between them. Germline V gene sequence: CDR1 SEHNR, CDR2 FQNEAQ (reference sequence). The CDR3 is 14 residues long. Here the CDR3 reads CASSLASSGNTIYF. CDR3 sequence (DNA): TGTGCCAGCAGCCTCGCGAGCTCTGGAAACACCATATATTTT.

The chain has TRBV5-1 and TRBJ2-7; 10 nucleotides agree with TRBD1. The CDR3 has 16 residues. Trimming at V came to 4 bases and at J to 3 bases, leaving 10 bases not matched to a gene. Germline assignment: CDR1 SGHRS and CDR2 YFSETQ. Written as DNA, the CDR3 is TGCGCCAGCAGCGTAACCTCGGGACAGGGGAACTACGAGCAGTACTTC. Translating gives CASSVTSGQGNYEQYF.

This chain joins TRBV19 and TRBJ1-1; D perhaps matches TRBD1 (6 bases). Trimming left V 0 bases short and J 1 base short, with 9 bases between. The CDR3 sequence is 15 residues long. Per germline, CDR1 LNHDA and CDR2 SQIVND (reference sequence). The CDR3 region is CASSIDQGGNTEAFF. The CDR3 DNA follows: TGTGCCAGTAGTATAGACCAAGGGGGGAACACTGAAGCTTTCTTT.

This clone was observed a handful of times. The chain recombines TRBV5-1 with TRBJ2-7; TRBD1 is a possible D gene (6 bases). CDR3 length equals 15 residues. V was cut by 1 base and J by 2 bases, with 13 bases left in between. Germline V gene sequence: CDR1 SGHRS, CDR2 YFSETQ. The CDR3 region is CASSLNPQGPYEQYF. CDR3 DNA sequence: TGCGCCAGCAGCTTGAATCCGCAGGGGCCCTACGAGCAGTACTTC.

This clone has just a few counts. The chain carries TRBV11-2 and TRBJ1-3; D may be TRBD1 (5 bases). The CDR3 has 16 amino acids. The V end was cut by 5 bases, the J end by 3 bases, with 17 bases between. CDR1 is SGHAT, CDR2 FQNNGV, per germline. The CDR3 DNA reads TGTGCCAGCAGCCCACAGGTCTCACCCCTTGGAAACACCATATATTTT. It specifies CASSPQVSPLGNTIYF.

This clone was seen a few times. V gene TRBV11-2 combines with J gene TRBJ2-7; 10 bases align to TRBD2. CDR3 length: 19 amino acids. CDR1 is SGHAT and CDR2 is FQNNGV in the germline V gene. The V and J ends lost 3 bases and 2 bases, in that order; junction bases with no gene match: 16. The CDR3 sequence: CASSLPTGTAAGGPYEQYF. CDR3 in DNA: TGTGCCAGCAGCTTGCCGACAGGTACCGCAGCGGGGGGGCCCTACGAGCAGTACTTC.

Only a few counts were recorded for this clone. The J gene is TRBJ2-1, the V gene TRBV10-3; TRBD1 aligns across 7 bases. Germline CDR1 reads ENHRY; CDR2 reads SYGVKD. The V and J ends lost 3 bases and 0 bases, in that order; junction bases with no gene match: 8. The CDR3 loop spans 17 amino acids. CDR3 bases: TGTGCCATCAGTGAAGGGGGCTCCGCGAGCTCCTACAATGAGCAGTTCTTC. Amino acid sequence: CAISEGGSASSYNEQFF.

The chain is built from TRBV9 and TRBJ2-2; no clear D gene. Per the germline V gene, CDR1 is SGDLS and CDR2 is YYNGEE. CDR3 size: 14 residues. V was clipped by 3 bases and J by 1 base, with 7 bases between them. CDR3 bases: TGTGCCAGCAGCGCCCAAAAGAACACCGGGGAGCTGTTTTTT. It specifies CASSAQKNTGELFF.

V gene TRBV6-5 combines with J gene TRBJ1-1; D may be TRBD1 (6 bases). CDR3 length: 14 residues. With 4 bases removed from V and 5 bases from J, the gap between germline ends came to 14 bases. Per the germline V gene, CDR1 is MNHEY and CDR2 is SVGAGI. CDR3 residues: CASSLGQVRTEAFF. DNA of the CDR3: TGTGCCAGCAGTTTGGGACAAGTAAGGACTGAAGCTTTCTTT.

The V call is TRBV6-5, the J call TRBJ1-6; D ambiguous. The CDR3 runs to 14 residues. The V gene lost 7 bases and the J gene lost 7 bases, with 14 bases spanning the gap. Germline loops: CDR1 MNHEY, CDR2 SVGAGI. The CDR3 nucleotides are TGTGCCAGCAAGAGGGAAGGAGAAAATTCACCCCTCCACTTT. It translates to CASKREGENSPLHF.

The chain is built from TRBV14 and TRBJ2-5, with 8 bases identical to TRBD2. The DNA matches TRBJ2-7 better at its end, which makes the J call doubtful. The germline gives CDR1 SGHDN, CDR2 FVKESK. This CDR3 comprises 17 residues. The CDR3 nucleotides are TGTGCCAGCAGCCAAGCCTATCGGACTAGCAGGTCCCACGAGCAGTACTTC. Amino acids: CASSQAYRTSRSHEQYF.

The chain is built from TRBV4-1 and TRBJ2-2; TRBD1 matches 10 bases. V was pared by 0 bases and J by 5 bases, with 9 bases of the junction left unmatched. This CDR3 contains 18 residues. Germline V lookup: CDR1 MGHRA, CDR2 YSYEKL. The DNA of the CDR3 is TGCGCCAGCAGCCAAGAAGAGGGACAGGGGAAGCTGACCGGGGAGCTGTTTTTT. Its translation is CASSQEEGQGKLTGELFF.

The J gene is TRBJ2-7, the V gene TRBV27; D uncertain. Between the trimmed V and J ends, which lost 2 bases and 3 bases, there was a span of 11 bases. Germline V lookup: CDR1 MNHEY, CDR2 SMNVEV (reference sequence). The CDR3 sequence is 14 residues long. The CDR3 bases are TGTGCCAGCAGTTTACTATCGGGTGACTACGAGCAGTACTTC. Protein sequence: CASSLLSGDYEQYF.

The chain couples TRBV19 to TRBJ2-3; 12 nucleotides align to TRBD1. The junction had 2 bases not matched to a gene; V was cut back by 1 base and J by 6 bases. CDR1 is LNHDA, CDR2 SQIVND, per germline (reference sequence). The CDR3 has 15 amino acids. The CDR3 loop is CASSIGGTGGDTQYF. CDR3 DNA: TGTGCCAGTAGTATAGGGGGGACAGGGGGCGATACGCAGTATTTT.

The CDR3 is CASSPPLAGYNEQFF. CDR3 nucleotide sequence: TGTGCCAGCAGCCCCCCCCTAGCTGGCTACAATGAGCAGTTCTTC. The genes are TRBV9 and TRBJ2-1; D might be TRBD2 (5 bases). Germline V lookup: CDR1 SGDLS, CDR2 YYNGEE. Trimming pared 4 bases from V and 3 bases from J, leaving 14 bases between. This CDR3 region has 15 residues.

The chain is built from TRBV5-4 and TRBJ2-2; TRBD2 agrees at 10 bases. The CDR3 covers 15 residues. Trimming at V came to 5 bases and at J to 8 bases, leaving 9 bases not matched to a gene. Germline CDR1 SGHNT, CDR2 YYREEE (reference sequence). The CDR3 reads CASREQRGGGGELFF. The DNA for the CDR3 is TGTGCCAGCAGGGAGCAGCGGGGGGGCGGAGGGGAGCTGTTTTTT.

The rearrangement joins TRBV2 to TRBJ1-3, with D unresolved. The germline V and J ends were trimmed by 4 bases and 0 bases, with 10 bases remaining between them. There are 15 residues in the CDR3. Germline loops: CDR1 SNHLY, CDR2 FYNNEI. The CDR3 is CASSAGYSSGNTIYF. The CDR3 DNA sequence: TGTGCCAGCAGTGCCGGGTATTCCTCTGGAAACACCATATATTTT.

The chain uses TRBV5-6 and TRBJ1-1, with a tentative D call TRBD1 (6 bases). Germline CDR1 SGHDT, CDR2 YYEEEE. V was pared by 2 bases and J by 1 base, with 12 bases between. This CDR3 region has 15 residues. The CDR3 spells CASSFIGGPNTEAFF. The DNA of the CDR3 is TGTGCCAGCAGCTTTATAGGGGGACCGAACACTGAAGCTTTCTTT.

This clone appeared once. The V and J genes are TRBV6-5 and TRBJ2-5; D is uncertain. Germline V CDR1 and CDR2: MNHEY, SVGAGI. The CDR3 is 13 amino acids. Trimming took 1 base from V and 4 from J, leaving 7 bases between them. In DNA, the CDR3 is TGTGCCAGCAGTTACTGGCCACCAGAGACCCAGTACTTC. Translating it yields CASSYWPPETQYF.

The chain joins TRBV7-2 to TRBJ2-1; 7 nucleotides match TRBD2. The J segment lost 5 bases and the V segment lost 6 bases, leaving 16 bases of the junction unmatched. Germline V gene data show CDR1 as SGHTA and CDR2 as FQGNSA. This CDR3 contains 17 residues. The CDR3 DNA reads TGTGCCAGCAGTACGATAGCTTGGCTAGCGGACAACAATGAGCAGTTCTTC. Protein product: CASSTIAWLADNNEQFF.

The genes are TRBV5-4 and TRBJ1-5; TRBD1 might be the D (5 bases). The CDR3 runs 14 residues. V dropped 3 bases and J dropped 6 bases, with 13 bases sitting between them. CDR1 SGHNT and CDR2 YYREEE come from the germline V gene (reference sequence). In DNA form, the CDR3 reads TGTGCCAGCAGCTACCAGGGTACGGGTCAGCCCCAGCATTTT. This gives the protein CASSYQGTGQPQHF.